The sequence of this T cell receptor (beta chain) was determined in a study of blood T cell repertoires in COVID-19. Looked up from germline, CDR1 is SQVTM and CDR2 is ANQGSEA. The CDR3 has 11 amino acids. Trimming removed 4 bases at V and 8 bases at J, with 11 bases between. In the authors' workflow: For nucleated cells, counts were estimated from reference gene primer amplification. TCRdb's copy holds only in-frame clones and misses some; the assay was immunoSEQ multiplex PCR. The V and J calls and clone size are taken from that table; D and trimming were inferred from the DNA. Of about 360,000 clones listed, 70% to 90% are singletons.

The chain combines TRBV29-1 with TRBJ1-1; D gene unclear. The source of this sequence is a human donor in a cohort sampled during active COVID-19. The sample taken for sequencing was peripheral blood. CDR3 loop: CSVGYESEAFF. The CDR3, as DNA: TGCAGCGTTGGGTACGAGTCCGAAGCTTTCTTT.